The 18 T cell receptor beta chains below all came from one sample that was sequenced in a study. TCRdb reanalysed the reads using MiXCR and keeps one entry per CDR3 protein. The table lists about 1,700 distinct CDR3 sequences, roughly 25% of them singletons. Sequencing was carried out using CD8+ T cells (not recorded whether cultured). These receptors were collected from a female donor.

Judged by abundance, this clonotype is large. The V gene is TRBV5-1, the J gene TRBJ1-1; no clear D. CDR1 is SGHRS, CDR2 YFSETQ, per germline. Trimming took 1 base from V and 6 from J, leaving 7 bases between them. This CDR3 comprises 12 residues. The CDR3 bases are TGCGCCAGCAGCTTGCTAGGAGCTGAAGCTTTCTTT. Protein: CASSLLGAEAFF. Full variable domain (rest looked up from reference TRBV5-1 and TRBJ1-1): KAGVTQTPRYLIKTRGQQVTLSCSPISGHRSVSWYQQTPGQGLQFLFEYFSETQRNKGNFPGRFSGRQFSNSRSEMNVSTLELGDSALYLCASSLLGAEAFFGQGTRLTVV.

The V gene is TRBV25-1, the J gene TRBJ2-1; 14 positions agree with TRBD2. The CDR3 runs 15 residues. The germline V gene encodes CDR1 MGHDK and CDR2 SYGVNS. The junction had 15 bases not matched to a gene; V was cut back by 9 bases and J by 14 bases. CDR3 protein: CASTPGLAGAGNEFF. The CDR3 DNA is TGTGCCAGTACTCCGGGACTAGCGGGGGCGGGGAATGAGTTCTTC.

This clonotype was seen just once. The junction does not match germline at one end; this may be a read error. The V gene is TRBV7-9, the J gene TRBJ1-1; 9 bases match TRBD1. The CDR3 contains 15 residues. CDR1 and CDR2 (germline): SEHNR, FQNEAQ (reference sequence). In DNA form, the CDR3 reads TGTGCCAGCAGGCCGTCGACAGGGGGAAACACTGAAGCCTTCTTT. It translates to CASRPSTGGNTEAFF.

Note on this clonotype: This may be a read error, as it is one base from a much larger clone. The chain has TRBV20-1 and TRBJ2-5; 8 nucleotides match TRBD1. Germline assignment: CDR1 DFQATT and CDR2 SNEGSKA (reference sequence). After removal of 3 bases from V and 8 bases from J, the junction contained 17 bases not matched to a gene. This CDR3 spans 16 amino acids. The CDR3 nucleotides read TGCAGTGCTAGGGGGATTACAGGGGGAACGGGAGACACCCAGTACTTC. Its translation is CSARGITGGTGDTQYF.

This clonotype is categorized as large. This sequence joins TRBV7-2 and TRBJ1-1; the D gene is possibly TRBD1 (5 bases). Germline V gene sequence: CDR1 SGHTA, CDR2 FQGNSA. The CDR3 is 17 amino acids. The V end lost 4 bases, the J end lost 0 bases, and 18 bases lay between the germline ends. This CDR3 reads CASSSIRGAQMNTEAFF. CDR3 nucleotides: TGTGCCAGCAGCTCTATAAGGGGCGCACAGATGAACACTGAAGCTTTCTTT. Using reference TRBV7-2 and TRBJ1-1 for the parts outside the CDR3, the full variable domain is GAGVSQSPSNKVTEKGKDVELRCDPISGHTALYWYRQSLGQGLEFLIYFQGNSAPDKSGLPSDRFSAERTGGSVSTLTIQRTQQEDSAVYLCASSSIRGAQMNTEAFFGQGTRLTVV.

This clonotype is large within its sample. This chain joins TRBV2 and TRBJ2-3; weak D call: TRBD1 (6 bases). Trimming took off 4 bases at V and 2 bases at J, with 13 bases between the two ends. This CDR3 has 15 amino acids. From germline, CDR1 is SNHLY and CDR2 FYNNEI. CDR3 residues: CASSGVGAYTDTQYF. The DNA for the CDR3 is TGTGCCAGCAGTGGGGTGGGGGCCTACACAGATACGCAGTATTTT.

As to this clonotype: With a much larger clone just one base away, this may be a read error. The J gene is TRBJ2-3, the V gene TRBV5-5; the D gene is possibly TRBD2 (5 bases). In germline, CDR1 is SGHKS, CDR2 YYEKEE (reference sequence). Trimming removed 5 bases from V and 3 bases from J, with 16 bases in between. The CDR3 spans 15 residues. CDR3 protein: CASRAGELETDTQYF. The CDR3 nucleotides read TGTGCCAGCAGGGCTGGGGAACTAGAAACAGATACGCAGTATTTT.

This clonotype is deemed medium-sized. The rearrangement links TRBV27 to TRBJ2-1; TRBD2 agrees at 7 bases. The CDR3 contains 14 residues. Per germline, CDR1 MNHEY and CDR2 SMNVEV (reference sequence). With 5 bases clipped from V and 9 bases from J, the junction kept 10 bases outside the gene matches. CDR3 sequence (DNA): TGTGCCAGCAGTGCCTATCCTAGCGGCCCTGAGCAGTTCTTC. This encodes CASSAYPSGPEQFF.

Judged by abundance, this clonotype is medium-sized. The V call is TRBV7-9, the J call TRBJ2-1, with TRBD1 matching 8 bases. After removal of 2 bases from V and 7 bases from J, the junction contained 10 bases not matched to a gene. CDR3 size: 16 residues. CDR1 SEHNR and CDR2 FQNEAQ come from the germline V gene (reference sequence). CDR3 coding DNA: TGTGCCAGCAGCTTACCCGGGACAGGTCACGGGAATGAGCAGTTCTTC. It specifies CASSLPGTGHGNEQFF.

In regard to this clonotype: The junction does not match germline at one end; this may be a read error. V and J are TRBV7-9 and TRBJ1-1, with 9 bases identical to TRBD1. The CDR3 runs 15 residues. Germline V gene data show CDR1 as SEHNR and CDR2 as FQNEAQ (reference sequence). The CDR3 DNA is TGCGCCAGCAGCCCGTCGACAGGGGGAAACACTAAAGCTTTCTTT. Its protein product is CASSPSTGGNTKAFF.

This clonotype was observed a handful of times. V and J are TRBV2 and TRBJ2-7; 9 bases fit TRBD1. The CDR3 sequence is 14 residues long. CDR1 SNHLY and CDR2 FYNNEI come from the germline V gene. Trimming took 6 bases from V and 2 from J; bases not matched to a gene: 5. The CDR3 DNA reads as TGTGCCAGCAGGATGGACAGGGGAACCTACGAGCAGTACTTC. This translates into CASRMDRGTYEQYF. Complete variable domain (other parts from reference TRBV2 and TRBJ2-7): EPEVTQTPSHQVTQMGQEVILRCVPISNHLYFYWYRQILGQKVEFLVSFYNNEISEKSEIFDDQFSVERPDGSNFTLKIRSTKLEDSAMYFCASRMDRGTYEQYFGPGTRLTVT.

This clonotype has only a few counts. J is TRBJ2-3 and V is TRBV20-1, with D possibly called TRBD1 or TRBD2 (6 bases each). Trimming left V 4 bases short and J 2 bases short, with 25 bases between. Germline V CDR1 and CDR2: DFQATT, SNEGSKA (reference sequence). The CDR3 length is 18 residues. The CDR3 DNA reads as TGCAGTGCTATGGGATATGAGAGGACAGCGGGCCTCACAGATACGCAGTATTTT. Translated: CSAMGYERTAGLTDTQYF.

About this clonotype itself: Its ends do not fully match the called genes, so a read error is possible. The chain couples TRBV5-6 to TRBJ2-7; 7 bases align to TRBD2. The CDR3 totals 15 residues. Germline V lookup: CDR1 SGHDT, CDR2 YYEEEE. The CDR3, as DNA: TGTGCCAACGGCTTGGCCAGCAAAGGGGACTACGTGCAGTACTTC. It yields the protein CANGLASKGDYVQYF.

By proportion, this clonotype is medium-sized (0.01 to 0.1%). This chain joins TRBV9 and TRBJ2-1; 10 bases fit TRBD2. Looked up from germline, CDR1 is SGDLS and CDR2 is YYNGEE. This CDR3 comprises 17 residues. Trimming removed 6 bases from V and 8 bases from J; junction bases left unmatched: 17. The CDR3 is CASTRWVAGGKGDEQFF. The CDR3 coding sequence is TGTGCCAGCACCCGCTGGGTAGCGGGGGGAAAAGGGGATGAGCAGTTCTTC. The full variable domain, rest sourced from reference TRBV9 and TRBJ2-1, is DSGVTQTPKHLITATGQRVTLRCSPRSGDLSVYWYQQSLDQGLQFLIQYYNGEERAKGNILERFSAQQFPDLHSELNLSSLELGDSALYFCASTRWVAGGKGDEQFFGPGTRLTVL.

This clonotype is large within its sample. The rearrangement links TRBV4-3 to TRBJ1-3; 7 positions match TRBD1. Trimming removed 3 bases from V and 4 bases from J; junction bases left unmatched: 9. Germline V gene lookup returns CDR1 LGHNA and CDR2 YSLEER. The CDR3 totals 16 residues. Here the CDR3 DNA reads TGCGCCAGCAGCCAGGACTCCAGGGGGAGCGGAAACACCATATATTTT. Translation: CASSQDSRGSGNTIYF.

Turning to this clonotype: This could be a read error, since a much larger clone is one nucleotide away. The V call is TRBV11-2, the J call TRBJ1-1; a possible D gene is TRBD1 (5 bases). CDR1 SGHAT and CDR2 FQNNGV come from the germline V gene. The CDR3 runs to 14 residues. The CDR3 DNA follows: TGTGCCAGCAACTTAGCCCAGGGTTGGACTGAAGCTTTCTTT. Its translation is CASNLAQGWTEAFF.

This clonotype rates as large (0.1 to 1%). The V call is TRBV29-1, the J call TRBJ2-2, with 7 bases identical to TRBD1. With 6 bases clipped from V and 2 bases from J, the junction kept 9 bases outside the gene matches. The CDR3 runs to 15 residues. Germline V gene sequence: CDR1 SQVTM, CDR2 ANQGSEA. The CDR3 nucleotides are TGCAGCGTACTTGGGACAGAAAAAAACACCGGGGAGCTGTTTTTT. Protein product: CSVLGTEKNTGELFF.

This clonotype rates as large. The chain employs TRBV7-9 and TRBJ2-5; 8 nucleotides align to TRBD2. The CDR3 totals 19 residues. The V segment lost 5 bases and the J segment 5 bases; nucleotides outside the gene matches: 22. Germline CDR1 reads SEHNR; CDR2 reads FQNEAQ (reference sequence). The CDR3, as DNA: TGTGCCAGCAGCAAAGAGGCAGGGGCTAGCGGGTATGCTCCGGAGACCCAGTACTTC. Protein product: CASSKEAGASGYAPETQYF.